This paragraph reports one TCR beta chain. What antigen it recognizes has not been identified. No per-base quality is available; no much larger clone lies one base away. Whole blood was collected in K2EDTA tubes by collaborating institutions according to the institutions' own protocols. For TCRbeta analysis, collaborators shipped samples in one of three forms: frozen whole blood, isolated PBMCs, or DNA extracted from either of those sample types. V sheds 0 bases and J sheds 4 bases, leaving 9 bases between their ends. The CDR3 sequence holds 14 residues, the cysteine and phenylalanine included. This entry keeps only the CDR3 DNA: 42 bases, framed from base 1. In the germline V gene, CDR1 corresponds to SGHAT and CDR2 to FQNNGV. The immunoSEQ Assay, a bias-controlled multiplex PCR, was used to amplify TCRbeta CDR3 regions from genomic DNA. The authors' analysis ran thus. The number of nucleated cells in each sample was estimated by amplification of reference gene primers within the assay. Sequence reads were collapsed and filtered to measure the absolute abundance of every unique TCRbeta CDR3 rearrangement. For each sample, productive Simpson clonality was calculated as the square root of Simpson's diversity index over productive rearrangements. TCRdb mirrors the immuneACCESS table, restricted to in-frame sequences. Some clones are absent from its copies; in checked studies, under half trace to an unresolved V gene, and the reason for the others is unknown. V and J calls and clone size are as listed in that table; D and trimming were resolved from the DNA. The sample includes fewer than 40,000 clones, with around 80% observed a single time. The top ten clonotypes cover about 30% of the sample.

This entry is derived from a study of blood T cell repertoires in COVID-19 (dated by TCRdb to the early 2020s). Broadly, across the study: The collaborator samples originated in the United States, Italy and Spain and spanned the acute and convalescent phases of COVID-19. The prospective study material was composed of cDNA or gDNA derived from T cells, B-cell-depleted T cells, or PBMCs. Subjects who had been exposed to COVID-19, were actively infected with it, or had recovered from it provided the deeply sampled blood TCRbeta repertoires that made up the dataset. The repertoires were released in a freely available public database intended as a resource for research on the immune response to SARS-CoV-2. The samples were drawn from the first 160 participants of the ongoing ImmuneRACE study and from some 1,300 subjects provided by 6 global collaborators. Sample metadata almost always included a de-identified subject ID, COVID-19 status, age in years and sex. Where available, HLA class I and class II types were obtained from metadata supplied by the sample provider rather than from assay-based typing.

On the study overall, not on this receptor specifically: The amount of clinical and demographic metadata varied by source and participant and was provided uncurated.

The material sequenced was peripheral blood. The chain couples TRBV11-2 to TRBJ1-1; the D gene is not confidently resolved. The clonotype originates from a man aged 60 to 69 with acute or convalescent COVID-19. The nucleotide sequence reads TGTGCCAGCAGCTTAGAACCAGGCAGCACTGAAGCTTTCTTT. This codes for CASSLEPGSTEAFF.